This entry lists 17 T cell receptor beta chains sequenced from one sample in a study of siplizumab effects on memory and regulatory T cells. Sequenced by immunoSEQ multiplex PCR; TCRdb stores in-frame clones only, minus some. The sample yields 90,000 to 110,000 clones, about 92% seen once. Input material: CD4+ T cells sorted from blood. All receptors derive from a human donor in good health.

The chain carries TRBV6-1 and TRBJ2-5; the match to TRBD1 covers 7 bases. Unmatched junction bases numbered 11, after V lost 6 bases and J lost 4 bases. The CDR3 length is 15 residues. CDR1 and CDR2 from the germline V gene are MNHNS and SASEGT. CDR3 DNA sequence: TGTGCCAGCAGGGTAGGGACAGTCAGAACAGAGACCCAGTACTTC. Its translation is CASRVGTVRTETQYF.

The chain recombines TRBV5-1 with TRBJ1-2; TRBD1 matches 9 bases. Trimming cost V 6 bases and J 8 bases; bases outside gene matches: 14. This CDR3 contains 15 residues. Germline V gene sequence: CDR1 SGHRS, CDR2 YFSETQ. The DNA of the CDR3 is TGCGCCAGCACGGAACAGGGGGCGCGTCGAGAGGGCTACACCTTC. It encodes CASTEQGARREGYTF.

The V gene is TRBV29-1, the J gene TRBJ2-1, with TRBD2 matching over 12 bases. The length of the CDR3 is 14 residues. Trimming took 3 bases from V and 6 from J; bases not matched to a gene: 3. CDR1 and CDR2 (germline): SQVTM, ANQGSEA. CDR3: CSVDKLAGGNEQFF. DNA for the CDR3: TGCAGCGTTGATAAACTAGCGGGAGGCAATGAGCAGTTCTTC.

V gene TRBV7-2 combines with J gene TRBJ2-7, with 8 positions matching TRBD2. Germline CDR1 reads SGHTA; CDR2 reads FQGNSA. Germline trimming cut 2 bases from V and 3 bases from J; bases unmatched to any gene: 15. The CDR3 consists of 18 residues. The CDR3 reads CASSLRESGGDLYYEQYF. The CDR3 DNA follows: TGTGCCAGCAGCTTAAGGGAGAGCGGGGGAGACTTATACTACGAGCAGTACTTC.

V and J are TRBV27 and TRBJ2-1; 8 nucleotides agree with TRBD2. Germline trimming cut 5 bases from V and 5 bases from J; bases unmatched to any gene: 5. CDR1 is MNHEY, CDR2 SMNVEV, per germline (reference sequence). The CDR3 length is 14 residues. CDR3 region: CASSITSGNNEQFF. The CDR3 nucleotides are TGTGCCAGCAGTATAACTAGCGGAAACAATGAGCAGTTCTTC.

The chain uses TRBV25-1 and TRBJ2-5; 9 bases are shared with TRBD1. V shed 2 bases, J shed 4 bases, and the junction held 5 bases outside the gene matches. CDR1 is MGHDK, CDR2 SYGVNS, per germline. This CDR3 is built from 15 residues. The CDR3 nucleotides read TGTGCCAGCAGTGAAGGGACAGGGTTTCGAGAGACCCAGTACTTC. As protein: CASSEGTGFRETQYF.

The chain links TRBV30 to TRBJ1-2; D possibly corresponds to TRBD1 (6 bases). CDR1 is GTSNPN, CDR2 SVGIG, per germline (reference sequence). The CDR3 contains 15 residues. Trimming took 0 bases from V and 4 from J, leaving 15 bases between them. DNA for the CDR3: TGTGCCTGGAGTGTTCGTCTGCAGGGGTTCTATGGCTACACCTTC. This translates into CAWSVRLQGFYGYTF. The entire variable domain, with the rest obtained from reference TRBV30 and TRBJ1-2, is as follows: SQTIHQWPATLVQPVGSPLSLECTVEGTSNPNLYWYRQAAGRGLQLLFYSVGIGQISSEVPQNLSASRPQDRQFILSSKKLLLSDSGFYLCAWSVRLQGFYGYTFGSGTRLTVV.

This chain links TRBV19 with TRBJ2-4; D not resolved. Trimming removed 2 bases at V and 12 bases at J, with 11 bases between. CDR3 length equals 12 residues. Per germline, CDR1 LNHDA and CDR2 SQIVND (reference sequence). Here the CDR3 DNA reads TGTGCCAGTAGTATATCGAGACATAATCAGTACTTC. Translated: CASSISRHNQYF. Full variable domain (missing parts from reference TRBV19 and TRBJ2-4): DGGITQSPKYLFRKEGQNVTLSCEQNLNHDAMYWYRQDPGQGLRLIYYSQIVNDFQKGDIAEGYSVSREKKESFPLTVTSAQKNPTAFYLCASSISRHNQYFGAGTRLSVL.

The V and J genes are TRBV11-2 and TRBJ2-7; 12 bases line up with TRBD2. Germline V gene sequence: CDR1 SGHAT, CDR2 FQNNGV. The V segment lost 1 base and the J segment 6 bases; nucleotides outside the gene matches: 4. The CDR3 extends over 15 amino acids. The CDR3 here is CASSLATSGSREQYF. As DNA, the CDR3 is TGTGCCAGCAGCTTAGCGACTAGCGGGAGCCGCGAGCAGTACTTC.

The V gene is TRBV18, the J gene TRBJ2-1; D is undetermined. Germline V gene sequence: CDR1 KGHSH, CDR2 LQKENI. The length of the CDR3 is 12 residues. The V end was cut by 2 bases, the J end by 7 bases, with 6 bases between. The CDR3 protein is CASSPAENEQFF. The DNA for the CDR3 is TGTGCCAGCTCACCAGCGGAGAATGAGCAGTTCTTC.

J is TRBJ1-1 and V is TRBV10-1, with D perhaps TRBD1 (5 bases). The CDR3 runs to 15 residues. In germline, CDR1 is WNHNN, CDR2 SYGVQD (reference sequence). The ends were cut back, 7 bases at V and 3 bases at J, with 18 bases in the middle. CDR3: CASKWEGNNYTEAFF. CDR3 DNA: TGCGCCAGCAAATGGGAGGGGAACAACTACACTGAAGCTTTCTTT.

The chain recombines TRBV5-4 with TRBJ1-4, with TRBD1 matching 7 bases. The CDR3 runs to 14 residues. With V trimmed by 6 bases and J by 5 bases, 7 bases remained unmatched. Germline CDR1 is SGHNT and CDR2 is YYREEE (reference sequence). The CDR3 nucleotides are TGTGCCAGCACAACCGGGACAGACAATGAAAAACTGTTTTTT. Translation gives CASTTGTDNEKLFF.

This rearrangement joins TRBV5-1 to TRBJ2-7; D may be TRBD2 (7 bases). The CDR3 extends over 15 amino acids. The germline V gene encodes CDR1 SGHRS and CDR2 YFSETQ. V lost 6 bases and J lost 0, with 16 bases in between. The chain's CDR3 is CASTWGGGSSYEQYF. In DNA, the CDR3 is TGCGCCAGCACCTGGGGGGGCGGGAGCTCCTACGAGCAGTACTTC.

The gene calls are TRBV19 and TRBJ1-5; maybe TRBD1 (5 bases). The CDR3 length is 13 residues. Deletions cut 8 bases from V and 5 bases from J, with 13 bases between. The germline V gene encodes CDR1 LNHDA and CDR2 SQIVND (reference sequence). The CDR3 DNA reads TGTGCCAGTCGGGACGGTCAACATCAGCCCCAGCATTTT. Protein product: CASRDGQHQPQHF.

The chain uses TRBV11-2 and TRBJ2-3, with 8 bases fitting TRBD2. The germline V gene has CDR1 SGHAT and CDR2 FQNNGV. V trimming: 2 bases; J trimming: 3 bases; junction bases outside the gene matches: 13. This CDR3 has 18 residues. CDR3 sequence reads: CASSLLRGGHELTDTQYF. The CDR3 DNA follows: TGTGCCAGCAGCTTACTTCGGGGGGGCCATGAGCTTACAGATACGCAGTATTTT. Variable domain in full (rest from reference TRBV11-2 and TRBJ2-3): EAGVAQSPRYKIIEKRQSVAFWCNPISGHATLYWYQQILGQGPKLLIQFQNNGVVDDSQLPKDRFSAERLKGVDSTLKIQPAKLEDSAVYLCASSLLRGGHELTDTQYFGPGTRLTVL.

The CDR3 coding sequence is TGTGCCAGCAGCCGCACAAGCGGGAGTGCTTACGAGCAGTACTTC. It yields the protein CASSRTSGSAYEQYF. This chain connects TRBV9 to TRBJ2-7; 8 bases map to TRBD2. The J segment lost 4 bases and the V segment lost 4 bases, leaving 10 bases of the junction unmatched. CDR3 length: 15 amino acids. CDR1 is SGDLS, CDR2 YYNGEE, per germline.

CDR3 sequence: CASSQDTPLGLENIQYF. In nucleotides, the CDR3 is TGTGCCAGCAGCCAAGATACCCCTCTGGGGTTGGAAAACATTCAGTACTTC. This chain connects TRBV4-2 to TRBJ2-4; D not certain. The CDR3 has 17 amino acids. Germline V gives CDR1 LGHNA, CDR2 YNFKEQ. V dropped 0 bases and J dropped 5 bases, with 17 bases sitting between them.